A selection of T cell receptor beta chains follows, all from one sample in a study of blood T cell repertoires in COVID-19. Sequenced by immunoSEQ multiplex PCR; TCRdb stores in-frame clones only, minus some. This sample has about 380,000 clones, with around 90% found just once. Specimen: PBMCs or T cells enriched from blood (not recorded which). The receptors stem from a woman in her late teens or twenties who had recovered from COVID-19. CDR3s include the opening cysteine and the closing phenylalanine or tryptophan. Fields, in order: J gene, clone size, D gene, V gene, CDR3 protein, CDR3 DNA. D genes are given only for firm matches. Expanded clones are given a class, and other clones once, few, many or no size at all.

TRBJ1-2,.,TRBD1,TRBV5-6,CASSSPSDRVTGYTF,TGTGCCAGCAGCTCTCCCTCGGACAGGGTTACGGGCTACACCTTC
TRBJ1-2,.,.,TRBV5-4,CASSLATGSGYTF,TGTGCCAGCAGCTTGGCGACAGGATCCGGCTACACCTTC
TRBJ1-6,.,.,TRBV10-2,CASSELGESSPLHF,TGCGCCAGCAGTGAACTGGGAGAAAGTTCACCCCTCCACTTT
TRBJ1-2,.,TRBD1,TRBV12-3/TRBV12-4,CASSTRQGYGYTF,TGTGCCAGCAGTACCAGACAGGGCTATGGCTACACCTTC
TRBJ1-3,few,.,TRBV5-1,CASSLVAGLSGNTIYF,TGCGCCAGCAGCTTGGTTGCGGGACTCTCTGGAAACACCATATATTTT
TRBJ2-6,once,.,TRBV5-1,CASSQQVSGANVLTF,TGCGCCAGCAGCCAACAGGTCTCTGGGGCCAACGTCCTGACTTTC
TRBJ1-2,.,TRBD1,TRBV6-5,CASKTPGQGRGYTF,TGTGCCAGCAAAACCCCGGGACAGGGGCGAGGCTACACCTTC
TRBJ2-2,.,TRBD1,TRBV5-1,CASSIRDRVTGELFF,TGCGCCAGCAGCATCCGGGACAGAGTGACCGGGGAGCTGTTTTTT
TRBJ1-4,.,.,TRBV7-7,CASSPGTHHNEKLFF,TGTGCTAGCAGCCCCGGGACACACCATAATGAAAAACTGTTTTTT
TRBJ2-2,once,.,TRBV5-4,CASKQNTGELFF,TGTGCCAGCAAACAGAACACCGGGGAGCTGTTTTTT
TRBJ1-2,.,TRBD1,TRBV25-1,CASSETGGRYGYTF,TGTGCCAGCAGTGAAACAGGGGGCCGGTATGGCTACACCTTC
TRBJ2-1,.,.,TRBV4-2,CASSQAGGVSSYNEQFF,TGTGCCAGCAGCCAAGCGGGCGGGGTAAGCTCCTACAATGAGCAGTTCTTC
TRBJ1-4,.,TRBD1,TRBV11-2,CASSPLRQGWEKLFF,TGTGCCAGCAGTCCCCTCCGACAGGGTTGGGAAAAACTGTTTTTT
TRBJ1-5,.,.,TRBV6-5,CASWEGLTHQPQHF,TGTGCCAGCTGGGAGGGTTTGACTCATCAGCCCCAGCATTTT
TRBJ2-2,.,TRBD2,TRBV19,CASSIAGGTANTGELFF,TGTGCCAGTAGTATAGCGGGAGGGACGGCGAACACCGGGGAGCTGTTTTTT
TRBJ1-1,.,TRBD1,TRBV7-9,CASSTLPGTGLNTEAFF,TGTGCCAGCAGCACATTGCCCGGGACAGGACTGAACACTGAAGCTTTCTTT
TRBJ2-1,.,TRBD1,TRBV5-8,CASSSGQGLNEQFF,TGTGCCAGCAGTTCCGGACAGGGGCTAAATGAGCAGTTCTTC
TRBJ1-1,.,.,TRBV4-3,CASSLSRELNTEAFF,TGCGCCAGCAGCCTCTCGCGGGAGTTGAACACTGAAGCTTTCTTT
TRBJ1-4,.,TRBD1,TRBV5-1,CASSSTGARGEKLFF,TGCGCCAGCAGCTCGACAGGGGCTCGTGGTGAAAAACTGTTTTTT
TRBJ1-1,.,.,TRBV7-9,CASGKTANTEAFF,TGTGCCAGCGGCAAGACAGCCAACACTGAAGCTTTCTTT
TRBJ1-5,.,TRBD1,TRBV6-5,CASSYSSGQAWPQHF,TGTGCCAGCAGTTACTCGAGCGGACAGGCTTGGCCCCAGCATTTT
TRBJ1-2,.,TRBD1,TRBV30,CAWETGGGYTF,TGTGCCTGGGAGACAGGGGGTGGCTACACCTTC
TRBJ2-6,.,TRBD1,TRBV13,CASSSSGQGTGANVLTF,TGTGCCAGCAGCTCCTCGGGACAGGGGACCGGGGCCAACGTCCTGACTTTC
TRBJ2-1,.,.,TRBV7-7,CASSLGVGTAYNEQFF,TGTGCTAGCAGCTTAGGGGTCGGAACAGCCTACAATGAGCAGTTCTTC
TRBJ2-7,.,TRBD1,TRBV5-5,CASRGPDRVREQYF,TGTGCCAGCAGGGGCCCGGACAGGGTGCGCGAGCAGTACTTC
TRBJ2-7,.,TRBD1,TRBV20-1,CSAYRGNEQYF,TGCAGTGCTTACAGGGGGAACGAGCAGTACTTC
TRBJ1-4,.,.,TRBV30,CAWSLGAHNEKLFF,TGTGCCTGGAGTTTAGGAGCCCATAATGAAAAACTGTTTTTT
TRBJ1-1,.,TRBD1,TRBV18,CASSHDRENTEAFF,TGTGCCAGCTCTCACGACAGGGAGAACACTGAAGCTTTCTTT
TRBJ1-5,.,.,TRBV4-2,CASSHQGRGANQPQHF,TGTGCCAGCAGCCACCAAGGGCGGGGGGCAAATCAGCCCCAGCATTTT
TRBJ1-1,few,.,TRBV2,CASSWGREGEAFF,TGTGCCAGCTCCTGGGGCAGGGAGGGTGAAGCTTTCTTT
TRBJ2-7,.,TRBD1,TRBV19,CASSSRDRGYEQYF,TGTGCCAGTAGTAGCCGGGACAGGGGGTACGAGCAGTACTTC
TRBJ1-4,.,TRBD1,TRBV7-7,CASSLVGTGIATNEKLFF,TGTGCTAGCAGCTTAGTCGGGACAGGCATTGCAACTAATGAAAAACTGTTTTTT
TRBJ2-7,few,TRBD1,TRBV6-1,CASSEGTGAQYEQYF,TGTGCCAGCAGTGAGGGGACAGGGGCCCAATACGAGCAGTACTTC
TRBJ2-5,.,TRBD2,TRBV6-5,CASSWLAGGETQYF,TGTGCCAGCAGTTGGCTAGCGGGGGGAGAGACCCAGTACTTC
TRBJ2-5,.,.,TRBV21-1,CASSPHRAGGETQYF,TGTGCCAGCAGCCCCCACCGCGCAGGGGGGGAGACCCAGTACTTC
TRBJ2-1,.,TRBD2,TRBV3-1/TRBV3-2,CASSRLGPTSGYNEQFF,TGTGCCAGCAGCCGACTAGGTCCGACTAGCGGATACAATGAGCAGTTCTTC